These 24 T cell receptor beta chains were sequenced from one sample in a study of early T cells in non-severe SARS-CoV-2 infection. TCRdb independently ran MiXCR on the 5' RACE reads; one entry per CDR3 protein. This table has almost 85,000 distinct CDR3 sequences, around 10% appearing once. The sequenced material came from whole blood. Receptors originate from an adult who was a healthcare worker with PCR-confirmed SARS-CoV-2 infection or an uninfected control (not recorded which).

This clonotype was counted many times. This chain links TRBV20-1 with TRBJ2-2; either TRBD1 or TRBD2 may supply D (5 bases each). The CDR3 is 14 amino acids. Trimming stripped 0 bases from V and 4 bases from J, with 9 bases between. Germline CDR1 reads DFQATT; CDR2 reads SNEGSKA (reference sequence). The CDR3: CSARDGGGTGELFF. DNA for the CDR3: TGCAGTGCTAGAGATGGGGGTGGCACCGGGGAGCTGTTTTTT.

The chain has TRBV27 and TRBJ2-5; TRBD2 matches 9 bases. Trimming removed 5 bases from V and 5 bases from J; junction bases left unmatched: 12. The CDR3 has 16 amino acids. In germline, CDR1 is MNHEY, CDR2 SMNVEV (reference sequence). CDR3 nucleotides: TGTGCCAGCAGTCCTACCCACACTAGCGGGTGGGAGACCCAGTACTTC. It is translated as CASSPTHTSGWETQYF.

This clonotype showed up many times. This sequence joins TRBV20-1 and TRBJ2-3, with 8 bases matching TRBD1. Trimming cost V 5 bases and J 1 base; bases outside gene matches: 8. The CDR3 has 15 amino acids. Per germline, CDR1 DFQATT and CDR2 SNEGSKA (reference sequence). The CDR3: CSALSGGAGTDTQYF. CDR3 nucleotides: TGCAGTGCTCTCTCAGGGGGCGCGGGCACAGATACGCAGTATTTT.

This clonotype was seen a few times. The CDR3 coding sequence is TGTGCCAGCAGCACGCGAGGGGGACTAGTGAACAATGAGCAGTTCTTC. It is translated as CASSTRGGLVNNEQFF. The genes are TRBV7-2 and TRBJ2-1, with TRBD2 matching 8 bases. Trimming at V came to 5 bases and at J to 5 bases, leaving 11 bases not matched to a gene. The germline CDR1 and CDR2 sequences are SGHTA and FQGNSA. This CDR3 has 16 residues. The variable domain in full, completed from reference TRBV7-2 and TRBJ2-1, reads GAGVSQSPSNKVTEKGKDVELRCDPISGHTALYWYRQSLGQGLEFLIYFQGNSAPDKSGLPSDRFSAERTGGSVSTLTIQRTQQEDSAVYLCASSTRGGLVNNEQFFGPGTRLTVL.

This clonotype showed up many times. The chain links TRBV11-2 to TRBJ2-5, with TRBD2 identical over 8 bases. The V and J ends lost 1 base and 4 bases, in that order; junction bases with no gene match: 5. The CDR3 covers 15 residues. Germline V gives CDR1 SGHAT, CDR2 FQNNGV. CDR3: CASSLAGGLGETQYF. CDR3 DNA: TGTGCCAGCAGCTTAGCGGGGGGGCTTGGAGAGACCCAGTACTTC.

In this sample, this clonotype turned up many times. The chain carries TRBV28 and TRBJ2-1; perhaps D is TRBD1 or TRBD2 (5 bases each). Deletions cut 6 bases from V and 5 bases from J, with 14 bases between. The CDR3 loop spans 14 amino acids. The germline V gene has CDR1 MDHEN and CDR2 SYDVKM. The CDR3 loop reads CASRVGTPNNEQFF. The CDR3, as DNA: TGTGCCAGCAGGGTGGGGACGCCGAACAATGAGCAGTTCTTC.

Only a few counts were recorded for this clonotype. This chain connects TRBV6-6 to TRBJ2-1; 8 bases fit TRBD1. Germline-derived CDR1 and CDR2 are MNHNY and SVGAGI (reference sequence). V lost 9 bases and J lost 1; bases outside the gene matches: 5. The CDR3 runs to 14 residues. The CDR3 DNA reads as TGTGCCAGTTATTGGACAGGGTCCTACAATGAGCAGTTCTTC. It yields the protein CASYWTGSYNEQFF.

This clonotype was recorded a few times. The V gene is TRBV7-9, the J gene TRBJ2-5, with D tentatively TRBD2 (7 bases). Germline V gene lookup returns CDR1 SEHNR and CDR2 FQNEAQ (reference sequence). The CDR3 length is 13 residues. The V gene lost 1 base and the J gene lost 10 bases, with 13 bases spanning the gap. As DNA, the CDR3 is TGTGCCAGCAGCTTAGGAGGACAGCGGGACCAGTACTTC. Protein sequence: CASSLGGQRDQYF.

Many counts were recorded for this clonotype. This CDR3 reads CASSLVKMGSGNYEQFF. The CDR3 region has the DNA TGTGCCAGCAGCTTAGTCAAGATGGGTAGCGGAAATTATGAGCAGTTCTTC. This chain connects TRBV11-2 to TRBJ2-1; a weak D match, TRBD2 (6 bases). The CDR3 has 17 residues. V was shortened by 1 base and J by 8 bases, with 21 bases between the two germline ends. Germline CDR1 SGHAT, CDR2 FQNNGV.

This clonotype was counted a few times. The V gene is TRBV12-3 or TRBV12-4, the J gene TRBJ2-5; 8 positions match TRBD2. This CDR3 comprises 15 residues. Trimming took 5 bases from V and 4 from J; bases not matched to a gene: 9. The CDR3 loop reads CASSPSAGVGETQYF. CDR3 sequence (DNA): TGTGCCAGCAGTCCCTCAGCGGGGGTGGGAGAGACCCAGTACTTC.

The chain employs TRBV27 and TRBJ2-7, with D possibly matching TRBD2 (5 bases). Trimming stripped 5 bases from V and 6 bases from J, with 11 bases between. Germline assignment: CDR1 MNHEY and CDR2 SMNVEV (reference sequence). This CDR3 is 12 amino acids long. For the CDR3, the DNA is TGTGCCAGCAGTCCCGGAGGTTTCGAGCAGTACTTC. It translates to CASSPGGFEQYF.

This clonotype was recorded many times. This chain uses TRBV29-1 with TRBJ2-7; no clear D. The CDR3 contains 13 residues. CDR1 SQVTM and CDR2 ANQGSEA come from the germline V gene. V was shortened by 1 base and J by 0 bases, with 7 bases between the two germline ends. This CDR3 is CSVEATDSYEQYF. The DNA for the CDR3 is TGCAGCGTTGAAGCTACTGACTCCTACGAGCAGTACTTC.

This clonotype was counted only a few times. The chain is built from TRBV29-1 and TRBJ2-7; 9 nucleotides match TRBD2. CDR1 is SQVTM, CDR2 ANQGSEA, per germline. CDR3 size: 14 residues. Trimming removed 5 bases from V and 7 bases from J; junction bases left unmatched: 12. CDR3 nucleotides: TGCAGCGTTACCCTAGCGGGATCTCCTACGGAGCAGTACTTC. It codes for CSVTLAGSPTEQYF.

This clonotype appeared many times. The CDR3: CSVEGSFGGDTQYF. The CDR3 coding sequence is TGCAGCGTTGAAGGGTCCTTCGGTGGAGATACGCAGTATTTT. The chain links TRBV29-1 to TRBJ2-3; D call uncertain. Germline V CDR1 and CDR2: SQVTM, ANQGSEA. V was cut by 1 base and J by 5 bases, with 13 bases left in between. The CDR3 loop spans 14 amino acids.

The chain carries TRBV7-2 and TRBJ2-6; D is ambiguous. V was pared by 8 bases and J by 5 bases, with 4 bases between. Germline V CDR1 and CDR2: SGHTA, FQGNSA. The CDR3 is made up of 11 amino acids. This CDR3 is CASGRANVLTF. The CDR3 nucleotides are TGTGCCAGCGGGAGGGCCAACGTCCTGACTTTC.

The V gene is TRBV7-6, the J gene TRBJ1-4; D unclear. V shed 1 base and J shed 0 bases, with 3 bases lying between them. Germline lookup yields CDR1 SGHVS and CDR2 FNYEAQ. The CDR3 spans 14 residues. The CDR3 nucleotides are TGTGCCAGCAGCTTAGGGACAACTAATGAAAAACTGTTTTTT. Translated, it gives CASSLGTTNEKLFF.

This clonotype has only a few counts. The chain recombines TRBV9 with TRBJ2-4, with D unclear. V was clipped by 3 bases and J by 0 bases, with 13 bases between them. This CDR3 is built from 16 residues. Looked up from germline, CDR1 is SGDLS and CDR2 is YYNGEE. The CDR3 coding sequence is TGTGCCAGCAGCGCCTCCTGGCAGCAAGCCAAAAACATTCAGTACTTC. Its translation is CASSASWQQAKNIQYF.

The chain recombines TRBV11-2 with TRBJ2-5, with D possibly being TRBD2 (7 bases). Trimming removed 2 bases from V and 4 bases from J, with 11 bases in between. The CDR3 runs to 14 residues. CDR1 SGHAT and CDR2 FQNNGV come from the germline V gene. The CDR3 is CASSLRGAGETQYF. In nucleotides, the CDR3 is TGTGCCAGCAGCTTACGGGGGGCAGGAGAGACCCAGTACTTC. The full variable domain, its missing parts supplied by reference TRBV11-2 and TRBJ2-5, is EAGVAQSPRYKIIEKRQSVAFWCNPISGHATLYWYQQILGQGPKLLIQFQNNGVVDDSQLPKDRFSAERLKGVDSTLKIQPAKLEDSAVYLCASSLRGAGETQYFGPGTRLLVL.

This clonotype was seen a few times. The chain links TRBV15 to TRBJ2-7; D possibly corresponds to TRBD1 (5 bases). The germline V and J ends were trimmed by 2 bases and 6 bases, with 11 bases remaining between them. From germline, CDR1 is LNHNV and CDR2 YYDKDF (reference sequence). The CDR3 loop spans 13 amino acids. CDR3 sequence: CATSRQGIGEQYF. The CDR3 DNA follows: TGTGCCACCAGCAGACAGGGTATTGGCGAGCAGTACTTC.

This clonotype was counted between two and nine times. J is TRBJ2-1 and V is TRBV6-6, with 10 bases identical to TRBD2. In germline, CDR1 is MNHNY, CDR2 SVGAGI (reference sequence). V lost 8 bases and J lost 7; bases outside the gene matches: 11. The CDR3 is 15 residues long. CDR3 region: CASGLAGGRANEQFF. The CDR3 nucleotides read TGTGCCAGCGGATTAGCGGGAGGCAGGGCAAATGAGCAGTTCTTC.

This chain joins TRBV7-8 and TRBJ2-7; D is tentatively TRBD1 or TRBD2 (5 bases each). Trimming left V 2 bases short and J 5 bases short, with 13 bases between. This CDR3 contains 14 residues. CDR1 and CDR2 from the germline V gene are SGHVS and FQNEAQ. The CDR3 here is CASSLPGYGDEQYF. Here the CDR3 DNA reads TGTGCCAGCAGCTTACCAGGGTACGGGGACGAGCAGTACTTC.

This clonotype was recorded at least ten times. V is TRBV11-2 and J is TRBJ2-7, with a weak D call TRBD2 (6 bases). CDR1 SGHAT and CDR2 FQNNGV come from the germline V gene. This CDR3 region has 12 residues. Trimming took off 4 bases at V and 2 bases at J, with 6 bases between the two ends. The CDR3 DNA is TGTGCCAGCAGCTCGGGAGCCTACGAGCAGTACTTC. It codes for CASSSGAYEQYF.

This clonotype was seen only a few times. V usage is TRBV20-1 and J usage is TRBJ2-7; 8 positions agree with TRBD1. This CDR3 is 16 amino acids long. Per germline, CDR1 DFQATT and CDR2 SNEGSKA (reference sequence). The J segment lost 7 bases and the V segment lost 5 bases, leaving 19 bases of the junction unmatched. For the CDR3, the DNA is TGCAGTGCTCTCCTTACAGGGGGAAGTAGGCTACGGGAGCAGTACTTC. Its protein product is CSALLTGGSRLREQYF.

This clonotype was counted between two and nine times. The chain is built from TRBV6-5 and TRBJ1-1, with TRBD1 matching over 8 bases. J was trimmed by 4 bases and V by 0 bases; bases with no gene match: 4. Germline CDR1 and CDR2: MNHEY and SVGAGI. The CDR3 totals 15 residues. CDR3 sequence reads: CASSYSGQGGTEAFF. For the CDR3, the DNA is TGTGCCAGCAGTTACTCAGGACAGGGTGGCACTGAAGCTTTCTTT.